The clone carrying this TCR beta chain was seen repeatedly, ten times or more. Its target is not known. The data were obtained in a study of Graves' ophthalmopathy and Graves' hyperthyroidism. Study results and limitations: A classifier, a 13-signature model, separated ophthalmopathy from stable hyperthyroidism with 87.88% sensitivity and about 82% specificity. Among expanded thyroid clonotypes above 0.001 frequency, most also occurred in blood.

Other autoimmune diseases, uncontrolled infections, pregnancy and lactation each led to patient exclusion. As the starting material, roughly 10 ml of fresh peripheral blood yielded the PBMCs. Using RNA transcripts, the TCR beta CDR3 regions were amplified. The first-round RT-PCR employed HTBI primers together with the Qiagen OneStep RT-PCR kit. A multiplex PCR was then performed as the second round. TCRdb called the multiplex PCR reads again in MiXCR, with one record for every CDR3 protein. This sample has about 390,000 distinct CDR3 sequences; about 17% occur once, and the top ten carry roughly 2.3%. The germline V and J ends were trimmed by 4 bases and 2 bases, with 11 bases remaining between them. CDR3 size: 15 residues. CDR1 is SGHTA and CDR2 is FQGNSA in the germline V gene.

Sequencing was performed on peripheral blood. The J gene is TRBJ2-2, the V gene TRBV7-2; D is perhaps TRBD1 (6 bases). This TCR was sampled from an adult woman with stable Graves' hyperthyroidism. The CDR3 DNA reads TGTGCCAGCAGCTGGTCCGGGACAAACACCGGGGAGCTGTTTTTT. This translates into CASSWSGTNTGELFF.